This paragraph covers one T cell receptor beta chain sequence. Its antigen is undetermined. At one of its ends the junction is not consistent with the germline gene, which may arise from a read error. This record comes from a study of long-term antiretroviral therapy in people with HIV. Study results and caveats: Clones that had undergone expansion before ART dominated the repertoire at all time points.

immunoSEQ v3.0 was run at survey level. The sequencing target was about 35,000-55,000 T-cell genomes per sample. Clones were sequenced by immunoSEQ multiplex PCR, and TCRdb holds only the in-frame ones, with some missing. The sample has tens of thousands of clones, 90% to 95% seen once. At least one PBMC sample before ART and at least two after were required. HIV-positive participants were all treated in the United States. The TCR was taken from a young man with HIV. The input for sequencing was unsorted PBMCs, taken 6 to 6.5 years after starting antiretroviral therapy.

CDR3 DNA: TGTGCCAGCAGCTTAGCCGGGGGGGCCGTCAAGACCCAGCACTTC. The encoded protein is CASSLAGGAVKTQHF. The gene calls are TRBV7-9 and TRBJ2-5, with TRBD2 identical over 8 bases. The V gene's germline CDR1 is SEHNR and CDR2 FQNEAQ (reference sequence). The CDR3 covers 15 residues.